This T cell receptor beta chain derives from a study of T cell repertoires in cytomegalovirus infection. Across the study: Researchers turned to recently identified HLA-C-restricted CMV epitopes as well as well-studied HLA-B-restricted ones.

A word on this clonotype: Its specificity is not known.

The CDR3 extends over 17 amino acids. Germline V CDR1 and CDR2: SEHNR, FQNEAQ (reference sequence). V was clipped by 5 bases and J by 6 bases; unmatched bases: 12. Using its own MiXCR run on the reads, TCRdb lists one record per CDR3 protein. The table records about 920,000 distinct CDR3 sequences, around 31% of them present only once. Points from the study as a whole: CMV-specific TCR beta clonotypes restricted by HLA-C were the ones dominating the ex vivo response.

Here the sequenced sample was cultured CD8+ T cells from PBMCs, taken from culture after CMV antigen stimulation. The chain is built from TRBV7-9 and TRBJ2-2, with 10 bases aligning to TRBD1. The clonotype comes from a human donor in good health (CMV status not recorded). Some clones in this sample may be carry-over from other donors' samples. CDR3 DNA: TGTGCCAGCAGCGGAGGCCGTCGGGACAGGGGACCCGGGGAGCTGTTTTTT. This encodes CASSGGRRDRGPGELFF.